Described below is a single TCR beta chain sequence and its context. CDR3 length equals 15 residues. V gave up 9 bases and J gave up 0 bases, with 15 bases separating them. The germline V gene encodes CDR1 SNHLY and CDR2 FYNNEI. Authors' analysis steps: Amplifying reference gene primers gave estimates of nucleated cell counts. Measured with immunoSEQ multiplex PCR; TCRdb has only the in-frame clones, and not every one. That table is the source of V, J and clone size, and D and trimming were worked out from the DNA. The sample records 150,000 to 200,000 clones, roughly 84% being singletons. The sample is drawn from a study of blood T cell repertoires in COVID-19. For the study at large: T cells, B-cell-depleted T cells, or PBMCs supplied cDNA or gDNA.

Clinical histories supplied by participants themselves formed the basis of cohort assignment. The V and J genes are TRBV2 and TRBJ1-5; D ambiguous. This receptor was taken from a woman aged 30 to 39 who had been exposed to COVID-19. Material for sequencing was PBMCs or T cells enriched from blood (not recorded which). The CDR3 bases are TGTGCCAGTGAACCCAAAGTCTATAGCAATCAGCCCCAGCATTTT. Residues: CASEPKVYSNQPQHF.